This T cell receptor (beta chain) was captured by sequencing in a study of blood T cell repertoires in COVID-19. Study at large: The analysed material was cDNA or gDNA that came from T cells, B-cell-depleted T cells, or PBMCs.

Germline V gene lookup returns CDR1 MNHNS and CDR2 SASEGT. The CDR3 runs 13 residues. V was cut by 1 base and J by 3 bases, with 6 bases left in between. The data were produced by immunoSEQ multiplex PCR, yet TCRdb's version contains in-frame clones alone and is incomplete. Of more than 300,000 clones in the sample, roughly 91% were seen once. Seattle patient enrollment occurred during active infection, with longitudinal follow-up thereafter. This chain joins TRBV6-1 and TRBJ1-1; the D is unclear. Sequencing was carried out using peripheral blood. The sequence was collected from a woman aged 25-40 years with COVID-19, enrolled during active disease. CDR3 in amino acids: CASSEVRYTEAFF. The CDR3 DNA sequence: TGTGCCAGCAGTGAAGTTAGATACACTGAAGCTTTCTTT.